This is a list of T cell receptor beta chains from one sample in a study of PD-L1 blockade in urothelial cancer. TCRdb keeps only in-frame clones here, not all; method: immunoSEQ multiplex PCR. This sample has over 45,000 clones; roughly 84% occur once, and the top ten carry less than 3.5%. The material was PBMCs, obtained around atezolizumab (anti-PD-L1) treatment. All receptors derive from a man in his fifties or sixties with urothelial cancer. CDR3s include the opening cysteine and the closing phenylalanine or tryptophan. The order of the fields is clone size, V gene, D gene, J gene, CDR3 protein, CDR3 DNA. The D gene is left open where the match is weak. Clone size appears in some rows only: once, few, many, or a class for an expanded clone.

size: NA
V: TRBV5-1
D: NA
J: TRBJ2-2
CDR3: CASSLTPPGELFF
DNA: TGCGCCAGCAGCTTGACACCCCCCGGGGAGCTGTTTTTT

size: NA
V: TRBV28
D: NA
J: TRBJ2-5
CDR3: CASSRTAQETQYF
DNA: TGTGCCAGCAGCCGGACAGCACAAGAGACCCAGTACTTC

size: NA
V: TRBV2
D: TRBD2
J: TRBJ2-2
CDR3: CASAKREVFTGELFF
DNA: TGTGCCAGCGCTAAGCGGGAGGTTTTCACCGGGGAGCTGTTTTTT

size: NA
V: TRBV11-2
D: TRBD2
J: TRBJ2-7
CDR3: CASSSGLAWTYEQYF
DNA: TGTGCCAGCAGCTCCGGACTAGCGTGGACCTACGAGCAGTACTTC

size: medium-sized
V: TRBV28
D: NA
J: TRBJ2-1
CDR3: CASSFRVFNEQFF
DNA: TGTGCCAGCAGTTTTAGAGTCTTCAATGAGCAGTTCTTC

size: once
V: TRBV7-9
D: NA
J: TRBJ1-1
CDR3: CASSPLTEAFF
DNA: TGTGCCAGCAGCCCCCTCACTGAAGCTTTCTTT

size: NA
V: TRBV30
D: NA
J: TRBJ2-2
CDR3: CAWSTIMAGELFF
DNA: TGTGCCTGGAGTACTATTATGGCCGGGGAGCTGTTTTTT

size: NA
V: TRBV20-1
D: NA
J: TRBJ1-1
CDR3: CARRVNTEAFF
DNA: TGCGCTCGCCGGGTCAACACTGAAGCTTTCTTT

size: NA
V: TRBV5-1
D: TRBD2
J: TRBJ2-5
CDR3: CASSGRGTSGRGGQETQYF
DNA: TGCGCCAGCAGCGGACGAGGGACTAGCGGGAGGGGAGGGCAAGAGACCCAGTACTTC

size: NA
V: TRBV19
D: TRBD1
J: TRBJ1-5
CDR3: CASRDRGGNQPQHF
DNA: TGTGCCAGTAGGGACAGGGGAGGCAATCAGCCCCAGCATTTT

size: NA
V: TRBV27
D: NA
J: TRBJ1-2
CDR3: CASSLYGDNKYGYTF
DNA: TGTGCCAGCAGCCTTTATGGGGACAACAAGTATGGCTACACCTTC

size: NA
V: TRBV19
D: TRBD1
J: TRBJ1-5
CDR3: CASRGQVDNQPQHF
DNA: TGTGCCAGTAGGGGACAGGTTGACAATCAGCCCCAGCATTTT

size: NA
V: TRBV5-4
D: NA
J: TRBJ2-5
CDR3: CASSQTGSQETQYF
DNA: TGTGCCAGCAGCCAAACCGGGTCCCAAGAGACCCAGTACTTC

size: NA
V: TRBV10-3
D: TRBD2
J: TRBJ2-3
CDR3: CAISGKTSGDTDTQYF
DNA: TGTGCCATCAGTGGAAAAACTAGCGGCGACACAGATACGCAGTATTTT

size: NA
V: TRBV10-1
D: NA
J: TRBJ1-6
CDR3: CASSGNTGRSPLHF
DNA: TGCGCCAGCAGCGGGAATACAGGGCGCTCACCCCTCCACTTT

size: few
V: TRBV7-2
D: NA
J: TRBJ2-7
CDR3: CASSLGGTGFGGQYF
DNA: TGTGCCAGCAGCCTCGGCGGGACTGGGTTCGGGGGGCAGTACTTC

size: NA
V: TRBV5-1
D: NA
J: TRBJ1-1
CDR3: CASSLASRAQDTEAFF
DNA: TGCGCCAGCAGCTTGGCCTCGAGGGCTCAAGACACTGAAGCTTTCTTT

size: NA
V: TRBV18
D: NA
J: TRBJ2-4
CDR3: CASSPAQGYAQYF
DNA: TGTGCCAGCTCACCAGCCCAGGGGTATGCTCAGTACTTC

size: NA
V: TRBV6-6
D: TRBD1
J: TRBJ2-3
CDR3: CASSLGQGASDTQYF
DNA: TGTGCCAGCAGCCTAGGACAGGGGGCATCCGATACGCAGTATTTT

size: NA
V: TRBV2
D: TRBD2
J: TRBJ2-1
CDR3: CASRRAGGLAGTYEQFF
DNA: TGTGCCAGCAGACGGGCCGGGGGGTTAGCGGGAACATATGAGCAGTTCTTC

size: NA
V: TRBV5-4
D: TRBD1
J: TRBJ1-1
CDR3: CASSTGVNTEAFF
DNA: TGTGCCAGCAGCACAGGGGTGAACACTGAAGCTTTCTTT

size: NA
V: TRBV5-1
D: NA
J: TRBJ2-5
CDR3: CASSFLQGRETQYF
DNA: TGCGCCAGCAGCTTCTTACAGGGCCGGGAGACCCAGTACTTC

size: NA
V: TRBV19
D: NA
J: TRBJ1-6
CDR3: CASSTQINSPLHF
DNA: TGTGCCAGTAGTACACAGATCAATTCACCCCTCCACTTT

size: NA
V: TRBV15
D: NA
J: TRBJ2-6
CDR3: CATSRVSSGANVLTF
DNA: TGTGCCACCAGCAGAGTCTCCTCTGGGGCCAACGTCCTGACTTTC

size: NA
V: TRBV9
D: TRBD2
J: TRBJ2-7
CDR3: CASSASPGLVHEQYF
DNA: TGTGCCAGCAGCGCGTCCCCGGGACTAGTGCACGAGCAGTACTTC

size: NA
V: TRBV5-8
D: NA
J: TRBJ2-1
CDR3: CASSYSMVVVYNEQFF
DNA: TGTGCCAGCAGCTACTCAATGGTAGTTGTGTACAATGAGCAGTTCTTC

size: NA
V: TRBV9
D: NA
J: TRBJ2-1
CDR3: CASSEGAYNEQFF
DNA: TGTGCCAGCAGTGAGGGGGCCTACAATGAGCAGTTCTTC

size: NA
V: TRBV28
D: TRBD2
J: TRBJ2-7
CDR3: CATTSGRVLPYEQYF
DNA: TGTGCCACGACTAGCGGGAGGGTCCTACCCTACGAGCAGTACTTC

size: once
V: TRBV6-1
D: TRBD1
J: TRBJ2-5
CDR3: CASRGQAHPQYF
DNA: TGTGCCAGCAGGGGACAGGCCCACCCGCAGTACTTC

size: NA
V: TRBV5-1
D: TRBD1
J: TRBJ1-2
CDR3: CASSLEGQGARGYTF
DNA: TGCGCCAGCAGCTTGGAGGGACAGGGGGCTAGGGGCTACACCTTC

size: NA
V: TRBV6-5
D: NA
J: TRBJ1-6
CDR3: CASSLQEAYNSPLHF
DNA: TGTGCCAGCAGTCTACAGGAAGCTTATAATTCACCCCTCCACTTT

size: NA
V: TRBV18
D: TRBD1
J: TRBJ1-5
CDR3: CASQDREGQPQHF
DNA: TGTGCCAGCCAAGACAGGGAAGGCCAGCCCCAGCATTTT

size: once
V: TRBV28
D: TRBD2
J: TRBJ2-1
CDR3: CASSGTSGSWSYNEQFF
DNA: TGTGCCAGCAGCGGGACTAGCGGGAGTTGGTCCTACAATGAGCAGTTCTTC

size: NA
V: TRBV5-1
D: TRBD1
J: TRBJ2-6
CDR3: CASSDQGAENGANVLTF
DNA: TGCGCCAGCAGCGATCAGGGGGCTGAGAATGGGGCCAACGTCCTGACTTTC

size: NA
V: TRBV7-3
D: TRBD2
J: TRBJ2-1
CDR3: CASSSGGTLQFF
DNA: TGTGCCAGCAGCTCCGGGGGGACCCTTCAGTTCTTC

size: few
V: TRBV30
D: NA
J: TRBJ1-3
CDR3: CAWSVLQGWGNTIYF
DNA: TGTGCCTGGAGTGTACTGCAGGGGTGGGGAAACACCATATATTTT

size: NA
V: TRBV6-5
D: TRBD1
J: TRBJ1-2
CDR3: CASSYRGRGYGYTF
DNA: TGTGCCAGCAGCTACAGGGGGCGCGGCTATGGCTACACCTTC

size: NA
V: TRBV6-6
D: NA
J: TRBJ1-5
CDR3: CASSSGQLGQPQHF
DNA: TGTGCCAGCAGTTCCGGACAGCTTGGTCAGCCCCAGCATTTT

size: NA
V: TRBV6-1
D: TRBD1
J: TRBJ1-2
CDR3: CASSGTGNWYGYTF
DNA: TGTGCCAGCAGCGGGACAGGGAATTGGTATGGCTACACCTTC

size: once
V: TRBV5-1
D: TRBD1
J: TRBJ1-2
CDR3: CASTPGGTGRTYGYTF
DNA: TGCGCCAGCACCCCGGGGGGGACAGGGCGTACCTATGGCTACACCTTC

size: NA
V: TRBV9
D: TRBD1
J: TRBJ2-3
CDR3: CASSWGQGARSDTQYF
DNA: TGTGCCAGCAGCTGGGGACAGGGGGCAAGGTCAGATACGCAGTATTTT

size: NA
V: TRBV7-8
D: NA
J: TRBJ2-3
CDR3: CASSTQTSEVEQYF
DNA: TGTGCCAGCAGCACTCAGACTAGTGAGGTAGAGCAGTATTTT

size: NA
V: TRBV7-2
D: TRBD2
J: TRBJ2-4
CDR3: CASSSRLAGMSLGIQYF
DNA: TGTGCCAGCAGCTCCAGACTAGCGGGAATGTCTTTGGGCATTCAGTACTTC

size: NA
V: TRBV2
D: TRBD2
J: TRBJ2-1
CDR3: CASSEGLAGGFGEQFF
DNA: TGTGCCAGCAGTGAGGGACTAGCGGGAGGGTTTGGTGAGCAGTTCTTC

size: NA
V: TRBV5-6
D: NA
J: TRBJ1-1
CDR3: CASSLSPDWNTEAFF
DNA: TGTGCCAGCAGCTTGTCGCCAGACTGGAACACTGAAGCTTTCTTT